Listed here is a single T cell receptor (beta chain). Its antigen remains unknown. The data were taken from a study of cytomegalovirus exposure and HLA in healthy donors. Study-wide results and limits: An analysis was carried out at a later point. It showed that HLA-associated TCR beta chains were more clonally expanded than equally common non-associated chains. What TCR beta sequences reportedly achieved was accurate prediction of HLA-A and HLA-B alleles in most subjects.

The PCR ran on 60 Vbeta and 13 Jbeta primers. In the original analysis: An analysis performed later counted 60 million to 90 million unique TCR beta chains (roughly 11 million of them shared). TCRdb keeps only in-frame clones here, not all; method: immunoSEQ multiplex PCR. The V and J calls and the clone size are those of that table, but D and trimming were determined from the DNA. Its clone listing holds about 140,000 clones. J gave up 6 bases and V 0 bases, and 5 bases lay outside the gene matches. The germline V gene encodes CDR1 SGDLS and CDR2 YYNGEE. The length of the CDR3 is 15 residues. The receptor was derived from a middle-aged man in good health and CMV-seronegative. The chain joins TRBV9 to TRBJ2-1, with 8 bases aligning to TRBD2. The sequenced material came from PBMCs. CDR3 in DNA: TGTGCCAGCAGCGTAGCGGGGGGGAGGGCCAATGAGCAGTTCTTC. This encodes CASSVAGGRANEQFF.